Included here is one T cell receptor beta chain sequence, with context. This clonotype has a handful of counts. It has no known antigen specificity. Per-base qualities were not stored, and no clone one base away is much larger. The CDR3 measures 13 amino acids from cysteine to phenylalanine. Only CDR3 DNA is held: 39 bases, read in frame from base 1. V is pruned by 6 bases and J by 3 bases, leaving 4 bases of the junction without a gene match. CDR1 and CDR2 are drawn from the germline V gene: SNHLY, FYNNEI. The sample comes from a study of vaccination and CD4 T cells after COVID-19 (dated by TCRdb to between 2021 and 2024). At the level of the whole study: The convalescent cohort comprised six males and four females, including two Hispanic individuals, seven Caucasians, two Asians and one multiracial person. Post-COVID blood samples were collected from convalescent patients a median of approximately 93 days after diagnosis, with a range of about 30 to 161 days. In control cultures, a CEFX viral epitope pool was used as positive control, an HIV-1 Nef peptide pool was used as negative control, or no peptide was added. Post-vaccine blood samples were obtained a median of about 77 days after the second vaccine dose, with a range of roughly 14 to 241 days. Overlapping spike peptide pools from SARS-CoV-2 and from the common cold coronaviruses HCoV-NL63, HCoV-OC43 and HCoV-229E were used as culture stimuli. Participants received two doses of either the Pfizer-BioNTech BNT162b2 vaccine (n=8) or the Moderna mRNA-1273 vaccine (n=2). In under twelve COVID-19 convalescent patients and a few infection-naive healthy vaccine recipients, researchers compared the spike-specific CD4+ TCR repertoire from before mRNA vaccination with the repertoire from after.

Beyond this particular receptor, the publication reports: The median count of SARS-CoV-2-reactive clonotypes went up from around 21 after infection to a few dozen after vaccination, although the change was not significant. Of the vaccine-specific clones in convalescent patients, 304 of 307, or nearly all, reacted only to SARS-CoV-2 spike and did not cross-react with common cold coronaviruses. The number of convalescent patients in the study was relatively small, and the study did not examine early timepoints following natural infection. Among the post-vaccine SARS-CoV-2-reactive clones in convalescent patients, a median approximately 90% showed up only after vaccination, which suggests vaccine-specific priming.

Libraries were made using PCR. DNA from cultured CD4+ T cells was subjected to TCR sequencing with the Oncomine TCR Beta short-read assay at the Johns Hopkins FTIC core. Genomic DNA was extracted from the cultured CD4+ T cells with the QIAamp micro DNA kit. Oncomine TCR Beta libraries made from cultured CD4+ T cells were pooled using unique dual indexes and sequenced on an Illumina iSeq 100. The study's own analysis went as follows. Non-productive sequences were removed, and CDR3s not starting with C, not ending with F or W, or shorter than 7 amino acids were discarded. The MANAFEST web application identified antigen-specific clonotypes by comparing peptide-stimulated wells against reference wells and other culture wells. To be called positive, a clone needed an FDR below 0.05, an odds ratio above 5, and a productive frequency above 0.1% in at least two of three replicate wells. Clonotypes that were significantly expanded in both SARS-CoV-2 spike wells and at least one common cold coronavirus spike condition were defined as cross-reactive. Similarity between CDR3 sequences was evaluated in R version 3.6.1 using Levenshtein distances (stringdist) and unrooted phylogenetic trees (ape). Starting from the raw public reads, TCRdb applied fastp trimming at Q25, assembled clones with MiXCR and retained in-frame beta chains. Rows are unified per CDR3 protein, each entry keeping the most common DNA and genes. The V and J calls, along with clone size, are taken from TCRdb and not from the paper's own processing. This sample comprises over 14,000 distinct CDR3 sequences, 29% of them detected only once. Jointly, the top ten make up around 20% of the sample.

The treatment or condition label here, explained by the study, means: approximately nine-day PBMC culture with coronavirus spike peptide pools or control peptides (ViraFEST assay). To expand antigen-specific T cells with peptide pools and then pick out the expanded clonotypes through TCR sequencing, the study relied on the ViraFEST assay. The absence of prior SARS-CoV-2 infection in healthy vaccine recipients was confirmed by negative nucleocapsid antibody tests before and after vaccination. Fewer than 2.5 million PBMCs per well were cultured in IMDM with approximately 5% human AB serum and 7.5 to 10 IU/ml IL-2, plus 10 ug/ml peptide pools. Half of the culture medium was replaced with fresh IL-2-containing medium on days 3 and 7. After 10 to 11 days of culture, CD4+ T cells were isolated by negative selection with the EasySep CD4+ T cell isolation kit. PBMCs were separated from whole blood using Ficoll-Paque Plus gradient centrifugation and then either used fresh or cryopreserved at -140C. Each culture condition was generally run in triplicate wells.

This sequence was found in a human donor who received a COVID-19 vaccine. The material was CD4+ T cells from blood, cultured in vitro, obtained before SARS-CoV-2 vaccination. The sequence links TRBV2 to TRBJ1-2; 7 nucleotides in the junction match TRBD1. The CDR3 loop reads CASSPDRDYGYTF. The bases read TGTGCCAGCAGCCCCGACAGGGACTATGGCTACACCTTC. Where the CDR3 stops, the reference TRBV2 and TRBJ1-2 genes take over; the full variable domain is EPEVTQTPSHQVTQMGQEVILRCVPISNHLYFYWYRQILGQKVEFLVSFYNNEISEKSEIFDDQFSVERPDGSNFTLKIRSTKLEDSAMYFCASSPDRDYGYTFGSGTRLTVV.